One sample yielded the 30 T cell receptor beta chains listed below, sequenced in a study of T cell repertoires in cytomegalovirus infection. No antigen is known for these receptors. TCRdb reprocessed the reads via MiXCR and lists one record per CDR3 protein. The sample holds 45,000 to 50,000 distinct CDR3 sequences, around 21% seen once. The sample here was CD8+ T cells from cultured PBMCs, taken from culture after CMV antigen stimulation. The receptors derive from a human donor in good health (CMV status not recorded). Some clones in this sample may be carry-over from other donors' samples.

V usage is TRBV30 and J usage is TRBJ2-1; D is possibly TRBD1 or TRBD2 (5 bases each). With 5 bases removed from V and 2 bases from J, the gap between germline ends came to 13 bases. Per the germline V gene, CDR1 is GTSNPN and CDR2 is SVGIG (reference sequence). There are 14 residues in the CDR3. CDR3 region: CAWGGLVAYNEQFF. In DNA, the CDR3 is TGTGCCTGGGGGGGTCTAGTCGCCTACAATGAGCAGTTCTTC.

The rearrangement joins TRBV7-9 to TRBJ2-7; either TRBD1 or TRBD2 may supply D (5 bases each). CDR1 SEHNR and CDR2 FQNEAQ come from the germline V gene (reference sequence). The CDR3 spans 16 residues. Trimming took 1 base from V and 1 from J, leaving 14 bases between them. This chain's CDR3 is CASSLGGAPLSYEQYF. In DNA form, the CDR3 reads TGTGCCAGCAGCTTAGGAGGGGCCCCTTTATCCTACGAGCAGTACTTC.

This clonotype was observed a handful of times. The chain is built from TRBV5-5 and TRBJ1-5, with 7 bases lining up with TRBD1. CDR1 SGHKS and CDR2 YYEKEE come from the germline V gene (reference sequence). The CDR3 totals 15 residues. Germline trimming cut 5 bases from V and 6 bases from J; bases unmatched to any gene: 11. CDR3: CASSTRGGEGQPQHF. Here the CDR3 DNA reads TGTGCCAGCAGTACACGAGGGGGCGAGGGTCAGCCCCAGCATTTT.

This clonotype was found a few times. The V gene is TRBV14, the J gene TRBJ2-1, with TRBD1 matching 9 bases. J was trimmed by 12 bases and V by 1 base; bases with no gene match: 7. The germline V gene encodes CDR1 SGHDN and CDR2 FVKESK. The CDR3 runs to 14 residues. The CDR3: CASSQVGTGPGQFF. CDR3 in DNA: TGTGCCAGCAGCCAAGTTGGGACAGGGCCCGGGCAGTTCTTC. Full variable domain (missing parts from reference TRBV14 and TRBJ2-1): EAGVTQFPSHSVIEKGQTVTLRCDPISGHDNLYWYRRVMGKEIKFLLHFVKESKQDESGMPNNRFLAERTGGTYSTLKVQPAELEDSGVYFCASSQVGTGPGQFFGPGTRLTVL.

A few counts support this clonotype. V usage is TRBV7-9 and J usage is TRBJ1-1, with TRBD1 identical over 9 bases. Losses at the gene ends were 1 base for V and 4 bases for J; bases not matched to a gene: 1. CDR1 is SEHNR and CDR2 is FQNEAQ in the germline V gene (reference sequence). This CDR3 is 14 amino acids long. In nucleotides, the CDR3 is TGTGCCAGCAGCTTAGGACAGGGGGTCACTGAAGCTTTCTTT. It encodes CASSLGQGVTEAFF.

The table lists this clonotype with a few counts. The gene calls are TRBV20-1 and TRBJ1-6, with D tentatively TRBD1 (6 bases). Trimming shortened V by 0 bases and J by 2 bases, and 14 bases separated the two germline ends. Germline V gene lookup returns CDR1 DFQATT and CDR2 SNEGSKA (reference sequence). This CDR3 is built from 17 residues. The CDR3 DNA reads TGCAGTGCTAGAGATCTGGGGGCCTTGACCTATAATTCACCCCTCCACTTT. It is translated as CSARDLGALTYNSPLHF.

This clonotype has just a few counts. In nucleotides, the CDR3 is TGTGCCAGCAGTTACGAGGGGGCGAGGAACACTGAAGCTTTCTTT. Its protein is CASSYEGARNTEAFF. The chain carries TRBV6-5 and TRBJ1-1, with 7 bases that match TRBD1. CDR1 and CDR2 from the germline V gene are MNHEY and SVGAGI. J was trimmed by 1 base and V by 2 bases; bases with no gene match: 4. The CDR3 covers 15 residues.

This clonotype showed up many times. The rearrangement joins TRBV7-9 to TRBJ2-7; D remains unclear. Germline V lookup: CDR1 SEHNR, CDR2 FQNEAQ (reference sequence). V lost 1 base, J lost 1 base, and 2 bases lay in between. This CDR3 comprises 12 residues. The CDR3 region has the DNA TGTGCCAGCAGCTTAGGGTCCTACGAGCAGTACTTC. The encoded protein is CASSLGSYEQYF.

The J gene is TRBJ2-5, the V gene TRBV11-2, with TRBD2 identical over 8 bases. CDR3 length: 15 residues. The V segment lost 0 bases and the J segment 4 bases; nucleotides outside the gene matches: 4. CDR1 is SGHAT and CDR2 is FQNNGV in the germline V gene. The CDR3, as DNA: TGTGCCAGCAGCTTAGAAACGCTAGCGGGAGAGACCCAGTACTTC. The encoded protein is CASSLETLAGETQYF.

The J gene is TRBJ2-7, the V gene TRBV6-1, with TRBD1 as a possible D gene (6 bases). V dropped 7 bases and J dropped 2 bases, with 15 bases sitting between them. Germline V gene data show CDR1 as MNHNS and CDR2 as SASEGT. CDR3 length: 14 amino acids. The CDR3 DNA is TGTGCCAGCACTCGGATCGGACAGACCTACGAGCAGTACTTC. Translated, it gives CASTRIGQTYEQYF.

CDR3 loop: CASSADRYEQYF. The DNA of the CDR3 is TGCGCCAGCAGCGCGGACAGATACGAGCAGTACTTC. The chain has TRBV5-1 and TRBJ2-7, with a weak D call TRBD1 (6 bases). V lost 4 bases and J 4 bases, leaving 9 bases between the germline ends. The CDR3 spans 12 residues. Per germline, CDR1 SGHRS and CDR2 YFSETQ.

This clonotype appeared a few times. The genes are TRBV27 and TRBJ2-1; 12 nucleotides match TRBD2. The V and J ends lost 5 bases and 9 bases, in that order; junction bases with no gene match: 8. The CDR3 totals 15 residues. The germline V gene has CDR1 MNHEY and CDR2 SMNVEV (reference sequence). CDR3 DNA sequence: TGTGCCAGCAGTCTCTCTAGCGGGGGGGCCAGTGAGCAGTTCTTC. Translated, it gives CASSLSSGGASEQFF.

At least ten counts were recorded for this clonotype. The DNA for the CDR3 is TGTGCCAGCAGCCAAGTTAGGGGGGCGGCCGAGCAGTACTTC. The encoded protein is CASSQVRGAAEQYF. This sequence joins TRBV14 and TRBJ2-7, with D perhaps given as TRBD1 or TRBD2 (6 bases each). The CDR3 runs to 14 residues. V lost 1 base, J lost 6 bases, and 13 bases lay in between. CDR1 is SGHDN, CDR2 FVKESK, per germline.

The gene calls are TRBV6-1 and TRBJ2-1; D not resolved. Germline V gene data show CDR1 as MNHNS and CDR2 as SASEGT. V was clipped by 6 bases and J by 0 bases, with 12 bases between them. The CDR3 runs to 15 residues. CDR3 region: CASSQDWSSYNEQFF. The CDR3 bases are TGTGCCAGCAGCCAAGACTGGAGCTCCTACAATGAGCAGTTCTTC.

The V call is TRBV9, the J call TRBJ1-2; 7 bases fit TRBD1. Per the germline V gene, CDR1 is SGDLS and CDR2 is YYNGEE. This CDR3 has 13 residues. V dropped 0 bases and J dropped 6; count of bases not matched to a gene: 2. The CDR3 protein is CASSVARGNGYTF. The CDR3 region has the DNA TGTGCCAGCAGCGTAGCCAGGGGGAATGGCTACACCTTC.

Details on this clonotype: A much larger clone lies one base from this, so it may be a read error. V is TRBV6-7 and J is TRBJ2-1, with D perhaps matching TRBD1 or TRBD2 (5 bases each). TRBV6-7 counts as an open reading frame of uncertain function. Trimming took off 11 bases at V and 4 bases at J, with 15 bases between the two ends. The CDR3 extends over 13 amino acids. The CDR3 DNA sequence: TGTGCCTATAGGGGCACGGGGTACAATGAGCAGTTCTTC. Its protein product is CAYRGTGYNEQFF.

This clonotype was recorded a few times. This chain links TRBV4-3 with TRBJ2-7; 10 bases agree with TRBD2. V shed 4 bases, J shed 2 bases, and the junction held 5 bases outside the gene matches. CDR3 length: 15 residues. From germline, CDR1 is LGHNA and CDR2 YSLEER. The CDR3 DNA is TGCGCCAGCAGCCCTACACTAGCGGGGACCTACGAGCAGTACTTC. It translates to CASSPTLAGTYEQYF.

This rearrangement joins TRBV9 to TRBJ1-2; 9 bases match TRBD1. Trimming at V came to 3 bases and at J to 8 bases, leaving 11 bases not matched to a gene. Germline loops: CDR1 SGDLS, CDR2 YYNGEE. The CDR3 runs 15 residues. CDR3 in DNA: TGTGCCAGCAGCGCTTCAGTTACAGGGGGCGGCGGCTACACCTTC. Translating gives CASSASVTGGGGYTF. Variable domain in full (rest from reference TRBV9 and TRBJ1-2): DSGVTQTPKHLITATGQRVTLRCSPRSGDLSVYWYQQSLDQGLQFLIQYYNGEERAKGNILERFSAQQFPDLHSELNLSSLELGDSALYFCASSASVTGGGGYTFGSGTRLTVV.

This clonotype has at least ten counts. The chain couples TRBV20-1 to TRBJ2-1, with 13 bases that match TRBD2. Trimming at V came to 5 bases and at J to 7 bases, leaving 8 bases not matched to a gene. This CDR3 contains 15 residues. CDR1 is DFQATT and CDR2 is SNEGSKA in the germline V gene (reference sequence). The DNA of the CDR3 is TGCAGTGCTTTGGCGGGACTAGCGGGATCAAATGAGCAGTTCTTC. Residues: CSALAGLAGSNEQFF.

There are many counts of this clonotype. The chain recombines TRBV7-8 with TRBJ1-5, with D possibly matching TRBD1 (6 bases). The CDR3 covers 17 residues. V lost 1 base, J lost 1 base, and 14 bases lay in between. Germline CDR1 and CDR2: SGHVS and FQNEAQ. CDR3 DNA: TGTGCCAGCAGCTTAGAGGGGTGGGGGGCCAGCAATCAGCCCCAGCATTTT. This codes for CASSLEGWGASNQPQHF.

This clonotype has more than one count but fewer than ten. The chain uses TRBV18 and TRBJ2-7; D may be TRBD1 (5 bases). CDR1 and CDR2 from the germline V gene are KGHSH and LQKENI. CDR3 length equals 15 residues. The V end was cut by 4 bases, the J end by 2 bases, with 15 bases between. Here the CDR3 DNA reads TGTGCCAGCTCACTCAGGGCCTCTACCCCCTACGAGCAGTACTTC. It translates to CASSLRASTPYEQYF.

This clonotype was seen at least ten times. J is TRBJ1-2 and V is TRBV12-3 or TRBV12-4, with D perhaps TRBD1 (5 bases). The length of the CDR3 is 19 residues. Deletions cut 6 bases from V and 0 bases from J, with 26 bases between. CDR3 in DNA: TGTGCCAGCAGCCGAATTCGAGCCAACCTAGGGGTTACTAACTATGGCTACACCTTC. It codes for CASSRIRANLGVTNYGYTF.

This clonotype was found many times. V and J are TRBV12-3 or TRBV12-4 and TRBJ2-1; 8 bases are a match to TRBD2. The CDR3 consists of 17 residues. V shed 5 bases, J shed 4 bases, and the junction held 13 bases outside the gene matches. CDR3 DNA sequence: TGTGCCAGCAGTCCCCGCCGGTTAGCGGGGCTTTACAATGAGCAGTTCTTC. Residues: CASSPRRLAGLYNEQFF.

V and J are TRBV3-1 and TRBJ2-5; D remains unclear. Germline CDR1 reads LGHDT; CDR2 reads YNNKEL (reference sequence). V lost 5 bases and J lost 2, with 6 bases in between. CDR3 size: 12 residues. CDR3 residues: CASSSYQETQYF. CDR3 DNA sequence: TGTGCCAGCAGCTCCTATCAAGAGACCCAGTACTTC.

The sample holds a few counts of this clonotype. The gene calls are TRBV28 and TRBJ1-4; D is undetermined. This CDR3 is 14 amino acids long. Trimming shortened V by 5 bases and J by 7 bases, and 14 bases separated the two germline ends. Germline V CDR1 and CDR2: MDHEN, SYDVKM. The CDR3 sequence: CASSGSRTAEKLFF. In DNA, the CDR3 is TGTGCCAGCAGTGGCTCCCGGACCGCTGAAAAACTGTTTTTT. Looking up the rest from reference TRBV28 and TRBJ1-4 gives the full variable domain: DVKVTQSSRYLVKRTGEKVFLECVQDMDHENMFWYRQDPGLGLRLIYFSYDVKMKEKGDIPEGYSVSREKKERFSLILESASTNQTSMYLCASSGSRTAEKLFFGSGTQLSVL.

Only a few counts were recorded for this clonotype. This rearrangement joins TRBV7-6 to TRBJ2-1; D perhaps matches TRBD1 (5 bases). The CDR3 totals 13 residues. V was pared by 0 bases and J by 7 bases, with 7 bases between. CDR1 SGHVS and CDR2 FNYEAQ come from the germline V gene. The CDR3: CASSLAQGNEQFF. The CDR3 DNA sequence: TGTGCCAGCAGCTTAGCTCAGGGTAATGAGCAGTTCTTC.

This clonotype was recorded at least ten times. V usage is TRBV7-2 and J usage is TRBJ2-7, with TRBD1 identical over 7 bases. The germline gives CDR1 SGHTA, CDR2 FQGNSA. V gave up 5 bases and J gave up 2 bases; unmatched junction bases: 9. The CDR3 contains 15 residues. The CDR3 loop is CASSPGGQSTYEQYF. The CDR3 DNA reads TGTGCCAGCAGCCCAGGGGGACAGAGCACCTACGAGCAGTACTTC. Full variable domain (remainder filled in from reference TRBV7-2 and TRBJ2-7): GAGVSQSPSNKVTEKGKDVELRCDPISGHTALYWYRQSLGQGLEFLIYFQGNSAPDKSGLPSDRFSAERTGGSVSTLTIQRTQQEDSAVYLCASSPGGQSTYEQYFGPGTRLTVT.

In its sample, this clonotype was seen a few times. The chain has TRBV6-5 and TRBJ1-2; D is possibly TRBD1 (5 bases). The V gene lost 5 bases and the J gene lost 10 bases, with 14 bases spanning the gap. The CDR3 contains 12 residues. Per the germline V gene, CDR1 is MNHEY and CDR2 is SVGAGI. The CDR3, as DNA: TGTGCCAGCAGTCTAGACAGCATGGACTACACCTTC. Its translation: CASSLDSMDYTF.

This clonotype was counted between two and nine times. This sequence joins TRBV12-3 or TRBV12-4 and TRBJ1-3, with D unresolved. With 6 bases removed from V and 5 bases from J, the gap between germline ends came to 5 bases. The CDR3 has 11 amino acids. The CDR3, as DNA: TGTGCCAGCAGGCTGAGAAACACCATATATTTT. It encodes CASRLRNTIYF.

The DNA for the CDR3 is TGTGCCAGCAGCTCTGAGCGGGGGACCTACAATGAGCAGTTCTTC. Protein: CASSSERGTYNEQFF. The chain recombines TRBV7-8 with TRBJ2-1; 8 bases map to TRBD2. The germline gives CDR1 SGHVS, CDR2 FQNEAQ. This CDR3 comprises 15 residues. The V gene end was trimmed by 4 bases and the J gene end by 2 bases; junction bases not matched to a gene: 4. The full variable domain, rest sourced from reference TRBV7-8 and TRBJ2-1, is GAGVSQSPRYKVAKRGQDVALRCDPISGHVSLFWYQQALGQGPEFLTYFQNEAQLDKSGLPSDRFFAERPEGSVSTLKIQRTQQEDSAVYLCASSSERGTYNEQFFGPGTRLTVL.